The rows below give T cell receptor beta chains drawn from one sample of a study of identical twins' blood T cells. TCRdb passed the 5' RACE reads through MiXCR, listing each CDR3 protein once. This sample has 300,000 to 450,000 distinct CDR3 sequences, with roughly 31% found just once. Sequenced sample: PBMCs. The receptors were gathered from a woman aged 18 to 50 in good health. Both conserved end residues are part of each CDR3. The D gene is left open where the match is weak. Size values are once, few and many counts, or a class for expanded clones, and some rows have none.

TRBV6-5	few	TRBJ2-7	.	CASRTLGSYEQYF
TRBV6-6	.	TRBJ2-1	.	CASSYAGRGGNEQFF
TRBV6-2/TRBV6-3	.	TRBJ2-1	TRBD1	CASSYGTGSYNEQFF
TRBV27	.	TRBJ2-1	.	CASSLYGGSYNEQFF
TRBV7-2	.	TRBJ2-7	.	CASSFSPNLPDEQYF
TRBV2	many	TRBJ2-2	TRBD1	CASSAVDRGYTGELFF
TRBV27	many	TRBJ2-3	TRBD2	CASSHGLAGADTQYF
TRBV7-6	.	TRBJ1-1	.	CASSATHGHLTQAFF
TRBV12-3/TRBV12-4	few	TRBJ1-2	.	CASSLAYRDGYTF
TRBV18	few	TRBJ2-3	TRBD1	CASSPGTGADTQYF
TRBV11-2	many	TRBJ2-1	TRBD2	CASSPSGVYNEQFF
TRBV20-1	.	TRBJ2-1	.	CSASTHDPNQQFF
TRBV10-3	.	TRBJ1-2	.	CASHLTGQNYGYTF
TRBV9	few	TRBJ2-1	TRBD2	CASSVGSSGGYNEQFF
TRBV20-1	.	TRBJ2-7	TRBD1	CSAYGQGRTYEQYF
TRBV29-1	.	TRBJ2-7	.	CSVVQWGNEQYF
TRBV7-6	many	TRBJ1-6	.	CASSLANSPLHF
TRBV29-1	.	TRBJ1-3	.	CSVDAGSDTIYF
TRBV29-1	few	TRBJ2-3	.	CSGMGPTDTQYF
TRBV6-4	.	TRBJ1-1	.	CASSFPEAFF
TRBV20-1	few	TRBJ1-5	.	CSAPGTDQPQHF
TRBV12-5	many	TRBJ2-3	.	CASALRSLGDTQYF
TRBV5-1	few	TRBJ1-5	.	CASSLTGNNQPQHF
TRBV2	.	TRBJ2-2	.	CASSKIQGDGEPFF
TRBV7-2	few	TRBJ2-7	.	CASTQTQVYEQYF
TRBV9	few	TRBJ1-1	.	CASSSGVMNTEAFF
TRBV20-1	few	TRBJ1-4	.	CSARPGGGEKLFF
TRBV29-1	.	TRBJ1-5	.	CSVGTWLNQPQHF
TRBV18	.	TRBJ1-1	TRBD1	CASSPPGRGNMNTEAFF
TRBV11-2	.	TRBJ2-3	.	CASSLVGDTRYF
TRBV20-1	few	TRBJ2-3	TRBD2	CSPRPTSGSTDTQYF
TRBV20-1	.	TRBJ2-2	.	CSAWSGSYNTGELFF
TRBV7-2	.	TRBJ2-3	.	CASSYNMEDTQYF
TRBV2	few	TRBJ2-3	.	CASRDIPDTQYF
TRBV28	.	TRBJ2-7	.	CASTKRTGYYEQYF
TRBV29-1	many	TRBJ1-1	.	CSVEKNTEAFF
TRBV6-2/TRBV6-3	few	TRBJ1-2	TRBD1	CASSSDRLDGYTF
TRBV20-1	.	TRBJ2-5	.	CSALGDGETQYF
TRBV7-9	.	TRBJ2-5	TRBD1	CASSLGQGETQYF
TRBV9	.	TRBJ2-7	.	CASSVERDNTYEQYF
TRBV20-1	few	TRBJ1-1	.	CTAVRPGGTEAFF
TRBV20-1	.	TRBJ2-7	.	CSALVRGYEQYF
TRBV29-1	.	TRBJ2-2	.	CSVPGGATINTGELFF
TRBV20-1	few	TRBJ1-2	TRBD1	CSASQGGWSGYTF
TRBV10-3	.	TRBJ1-2	.	CAIKRGPANYGYTF
TRBV3-1	few	TRBJ2-5	.	CASSQELLEGSLQETQYF
TRBV5-1	few	TRBJ1-1	.	CASSASNPGQNTEAFF
TRBV19	many	TRBJ1-1	.	CASSIDVRAFF
TRBV5-1	many	TRBJ1-2	.	CASSPTQTQSWGYTF
TRBV20-1	few	TRBJ2-1	TRBD2	CSPTSGGNYNEQFF
TRBV20-1	.	TRBJ2-2	TRBD2	CSARASAGGGGELFF
TRBV6-5	.	TRBJ1-1	TRBD1	CASSSFQGGWDTEAFF
TRBV5-1	many	TRBJ1-6	.	CASSLDGDNSPLHF
TRBV9	few	TRBJ2-1	.	CASSVDILDEQFF
TRBV29-1	.	TRBJ1-3	.	CSVLRNSGDTIYF